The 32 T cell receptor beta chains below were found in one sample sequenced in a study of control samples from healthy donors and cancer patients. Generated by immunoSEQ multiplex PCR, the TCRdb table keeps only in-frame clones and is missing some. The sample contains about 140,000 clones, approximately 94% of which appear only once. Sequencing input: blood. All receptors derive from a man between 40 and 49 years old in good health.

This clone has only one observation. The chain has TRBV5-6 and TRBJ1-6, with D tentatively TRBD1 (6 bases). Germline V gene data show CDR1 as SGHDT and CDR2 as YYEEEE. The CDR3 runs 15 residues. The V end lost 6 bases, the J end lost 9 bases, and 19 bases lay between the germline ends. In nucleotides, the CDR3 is TGTGCCAGCACCTCGGGGGCGGGATGGAGTTCACCCCTCCACTTT. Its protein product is CASTSGAGWSSPLHF.

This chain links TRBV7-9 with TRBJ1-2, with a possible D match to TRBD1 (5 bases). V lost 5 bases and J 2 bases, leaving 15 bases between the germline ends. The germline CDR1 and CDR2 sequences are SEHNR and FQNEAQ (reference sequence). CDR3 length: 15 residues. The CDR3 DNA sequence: TGTGCCAGCAGCCAGGTCCAGGGTGAAAACTATGGCTACACCTTC. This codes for CASSQVQGENYGYTF. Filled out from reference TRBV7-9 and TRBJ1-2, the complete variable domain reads DTGVSQNPRHKITKRGQNVTFRCDPISEHNRLYWYRQTLGQGPEFLTYFQNEAQLEKSRLLSDRFSAERPKGSFSTLEIQRTEQGDSAMYLCASSQVQGENYGYTFGSGTRLTVV.

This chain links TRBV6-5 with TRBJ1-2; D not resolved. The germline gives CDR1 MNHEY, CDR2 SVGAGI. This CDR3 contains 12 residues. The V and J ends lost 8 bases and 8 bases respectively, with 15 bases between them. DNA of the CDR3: TGTGCCAGCGGGTCCCATCGAGTCGGCTACACCTTC. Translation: CASGSHRVGYTF.

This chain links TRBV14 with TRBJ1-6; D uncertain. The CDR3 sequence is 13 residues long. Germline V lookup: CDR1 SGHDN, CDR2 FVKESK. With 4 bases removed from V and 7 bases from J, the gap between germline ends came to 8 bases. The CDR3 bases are TGTGCCAGCAGCCCTACTTTCAATTCACCCCTCCACTTT. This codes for CASSPTFNSPLHF. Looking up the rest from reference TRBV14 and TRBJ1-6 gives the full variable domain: EAGVTQFPSHSVIEKGQTVTLRCDPISGHDNLYWYRRVMGKEIKFLLHFVKESKQDESGMPNNRFLAERTGGTYSTLKVQPAELEDSGVYFCASSPTFNSPLHFGNGTRLTVT.

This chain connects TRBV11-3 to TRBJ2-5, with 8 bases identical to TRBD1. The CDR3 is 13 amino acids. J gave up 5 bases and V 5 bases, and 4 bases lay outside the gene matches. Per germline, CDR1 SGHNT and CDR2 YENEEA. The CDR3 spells CASSPRQGETQYF. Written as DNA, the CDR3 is TGTGCCAGCAGCCCGCGACAGGGGGAGACCCAGTACTTC.

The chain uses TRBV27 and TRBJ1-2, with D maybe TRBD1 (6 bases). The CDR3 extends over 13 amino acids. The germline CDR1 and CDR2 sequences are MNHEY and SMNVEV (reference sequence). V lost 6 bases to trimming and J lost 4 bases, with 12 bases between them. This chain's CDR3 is CASSPQGFYGYTF. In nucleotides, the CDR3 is TGTGCCAGCAGCCCCCAGGGGTTCTATGGCTACACCTTC.

The CDR3 sequence is CASSLNTNTEAFF. The CDR3 DNA reads as TGTGCCAGCAGCCTAAACACAAACACTGAAGCTTTCTTT. V is TRBV13 and J is TRBJ1-1; D remains ambiguous. CDR1 PRHDT and CDR2 FYEKMQ come from the germline V gene (reference sequence). This CDR3 comprises 13 residues. Trimming pared 5 bases from V and 2 bases from J, leaving 9 bases between.

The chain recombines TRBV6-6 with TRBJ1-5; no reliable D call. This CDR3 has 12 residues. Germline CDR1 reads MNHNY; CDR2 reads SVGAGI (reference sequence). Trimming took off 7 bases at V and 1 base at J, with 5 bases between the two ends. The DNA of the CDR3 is TGTGCCAGCAAGGAGAGCAATCAGCCCCAGCATTTT. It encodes CASKESNQPQHF.

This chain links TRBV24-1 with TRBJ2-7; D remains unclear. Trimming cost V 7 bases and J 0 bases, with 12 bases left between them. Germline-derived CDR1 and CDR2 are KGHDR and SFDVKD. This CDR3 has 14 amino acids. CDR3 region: CATSAGQASYEQYF. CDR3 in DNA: TGTGCCACCAGCGCTGGGCAGGCCTCCTACGAGCAGTACTTC.

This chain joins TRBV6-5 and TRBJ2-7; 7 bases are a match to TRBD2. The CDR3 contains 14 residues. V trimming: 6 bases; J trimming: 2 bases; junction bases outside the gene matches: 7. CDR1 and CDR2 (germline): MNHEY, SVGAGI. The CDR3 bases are TGTGCCAGCAGGAGGGAGGGAACTACCTACGAGCAGTACTTC. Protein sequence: CASRREGTTYEQYF.

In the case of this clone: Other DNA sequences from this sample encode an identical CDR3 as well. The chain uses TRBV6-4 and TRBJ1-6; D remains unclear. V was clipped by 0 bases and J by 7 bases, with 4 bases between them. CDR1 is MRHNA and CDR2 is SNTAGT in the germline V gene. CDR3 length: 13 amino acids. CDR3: CASSDSDNSPLHF. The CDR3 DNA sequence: TGTGCCAGCAGTGACTCGGACAATTCACCCCTCCACTTT.

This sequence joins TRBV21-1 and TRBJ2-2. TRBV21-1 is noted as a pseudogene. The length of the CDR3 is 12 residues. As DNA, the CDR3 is TGTGCCAGCAGCAGAAACGAAGGGGAGCTGTTTTTT. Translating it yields CASSRNEGELFF.

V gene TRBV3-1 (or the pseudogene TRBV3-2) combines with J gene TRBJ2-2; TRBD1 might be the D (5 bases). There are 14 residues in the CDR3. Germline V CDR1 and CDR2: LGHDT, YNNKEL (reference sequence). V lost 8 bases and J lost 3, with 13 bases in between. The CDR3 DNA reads TGTGCCAGCCGGACATCCGCCTACACCGGGGAGCTGTTTTTT. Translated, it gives CASRTSAYTGELFF.

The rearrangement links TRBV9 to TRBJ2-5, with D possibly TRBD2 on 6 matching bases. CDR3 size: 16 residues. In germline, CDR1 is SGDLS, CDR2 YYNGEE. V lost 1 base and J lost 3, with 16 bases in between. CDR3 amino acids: CASSVSPGLAEETQYF. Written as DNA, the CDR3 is TGTGCCAGCAGCGTATCTCCTGGGTTAGCGGAAGAGACCCAGTACTTC.

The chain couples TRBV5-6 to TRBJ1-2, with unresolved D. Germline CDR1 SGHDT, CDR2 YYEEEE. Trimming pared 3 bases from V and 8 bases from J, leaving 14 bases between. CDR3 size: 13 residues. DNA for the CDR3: TGTGCCAGCAGCTCGCTGGGGAGGCCGGGCTACACCTTC. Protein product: CASSSLGRPGYTF.

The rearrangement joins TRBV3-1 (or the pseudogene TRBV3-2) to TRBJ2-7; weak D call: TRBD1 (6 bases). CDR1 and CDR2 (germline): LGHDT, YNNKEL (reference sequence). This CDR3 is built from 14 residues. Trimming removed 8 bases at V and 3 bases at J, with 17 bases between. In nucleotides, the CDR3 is TGTGCCAGCGGTCTTCGCAGGGGAGACTACGAGCAGTACTTC. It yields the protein CASGLRRGDYEQYF.

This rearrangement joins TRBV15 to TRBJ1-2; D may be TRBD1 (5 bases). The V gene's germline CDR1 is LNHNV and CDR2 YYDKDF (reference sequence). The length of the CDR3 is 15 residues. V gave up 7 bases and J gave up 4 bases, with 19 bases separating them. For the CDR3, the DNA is TGTGCCACCACCCTAGGCGAGGGACCCGGCTATGGCTACACCTTC. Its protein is CATTLGEGPGYGYTF.

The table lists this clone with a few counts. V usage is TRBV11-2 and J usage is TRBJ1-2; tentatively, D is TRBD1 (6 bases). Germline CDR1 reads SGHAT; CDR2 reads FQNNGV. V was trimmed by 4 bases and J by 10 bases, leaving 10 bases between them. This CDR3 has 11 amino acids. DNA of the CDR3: TGTGCCAGCAGCTCTGACAGGCTCTACACCTTC. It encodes CASSSDRLYTF.

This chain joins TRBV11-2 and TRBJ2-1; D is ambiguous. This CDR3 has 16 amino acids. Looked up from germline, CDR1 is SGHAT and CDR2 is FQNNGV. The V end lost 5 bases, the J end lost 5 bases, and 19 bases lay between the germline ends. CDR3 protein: CASSPVRARSHNEQFF. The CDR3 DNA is TGTGCCAGCAGCCCCGTTCGAGCGAGGTCACACAATGAGCAGTTCTTC.

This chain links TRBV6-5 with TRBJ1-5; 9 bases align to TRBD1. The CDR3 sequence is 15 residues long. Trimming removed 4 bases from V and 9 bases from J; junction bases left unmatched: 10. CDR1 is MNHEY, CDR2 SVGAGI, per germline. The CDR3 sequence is CASSSSRQGGAPQHF. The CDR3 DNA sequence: TGTGCCAGCAGTTCCTCGAGACAGGGGGGAGCGCCCCAGCATTTT.

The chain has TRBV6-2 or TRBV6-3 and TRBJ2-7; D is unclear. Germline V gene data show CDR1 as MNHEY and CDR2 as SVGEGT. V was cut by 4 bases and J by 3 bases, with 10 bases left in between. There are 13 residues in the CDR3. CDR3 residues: CASSSSAVYEQYF. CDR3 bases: TGTGCCAGCAGTTCCTCGGCGGTCTACGAGCAGTACTTC.

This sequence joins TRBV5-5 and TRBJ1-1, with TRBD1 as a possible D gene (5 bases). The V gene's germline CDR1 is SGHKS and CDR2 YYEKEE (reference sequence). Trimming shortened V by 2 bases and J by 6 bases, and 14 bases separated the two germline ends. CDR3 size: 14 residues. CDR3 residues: CASSLRFRVAEAFF. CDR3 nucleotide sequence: TGTGCCAGCAGCTTACGTTTCAGGGTCGCTGAAGCTTTCTTT.

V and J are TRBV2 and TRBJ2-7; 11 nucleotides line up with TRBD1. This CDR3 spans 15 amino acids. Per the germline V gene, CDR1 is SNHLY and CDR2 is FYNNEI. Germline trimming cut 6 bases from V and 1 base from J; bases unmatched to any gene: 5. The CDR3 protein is CASRYGTGGSYEQYF. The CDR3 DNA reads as TGTGCCAGCAGATATGGGACAGGGGGGTCCTACGAGCAGTACTTC.

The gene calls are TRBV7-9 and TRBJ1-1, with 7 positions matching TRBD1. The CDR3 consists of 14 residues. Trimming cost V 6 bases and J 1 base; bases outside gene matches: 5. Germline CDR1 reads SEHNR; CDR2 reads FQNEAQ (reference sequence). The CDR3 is CASRADRANTEAFF. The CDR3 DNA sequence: TGTGCCAGCAGAGCCGACAGGGCGAACACTGAAGCTTTCTTT.

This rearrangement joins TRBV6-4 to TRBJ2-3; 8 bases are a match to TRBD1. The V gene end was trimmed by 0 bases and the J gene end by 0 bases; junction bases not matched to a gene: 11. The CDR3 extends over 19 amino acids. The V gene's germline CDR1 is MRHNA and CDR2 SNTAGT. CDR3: CASSDSGRGLRHSTDTQYF. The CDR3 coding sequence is TGTGCCAGCAGTGACTCGGGCAGGGGGCTCCGTCATAGCACAGATACGCAGTATTTT.

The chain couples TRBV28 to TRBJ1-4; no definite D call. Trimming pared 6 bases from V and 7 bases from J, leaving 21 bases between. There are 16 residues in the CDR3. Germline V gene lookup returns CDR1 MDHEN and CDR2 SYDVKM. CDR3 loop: CASRGGRVRMGEKLFF. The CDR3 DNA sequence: TGTGCCAGCAGGGGAGGTCGTGTCAGGATGGGTGAAAAACTGTTTTTT.

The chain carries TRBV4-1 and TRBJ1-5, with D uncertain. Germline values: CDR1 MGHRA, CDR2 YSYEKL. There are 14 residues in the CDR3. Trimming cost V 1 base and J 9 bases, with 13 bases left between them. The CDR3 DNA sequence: TGCGCCAGCAGCCAAGTCTCGTGGGTTTGGCCCCAGCATTTT. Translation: CASSQVSWVWPQHF.

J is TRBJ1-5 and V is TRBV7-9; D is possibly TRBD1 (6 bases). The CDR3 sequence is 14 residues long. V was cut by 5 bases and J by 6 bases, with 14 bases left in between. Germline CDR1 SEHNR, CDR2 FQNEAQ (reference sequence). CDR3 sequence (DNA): TGTGCCAGCAGCAACACAGGGATGGGTCAGCCCCAGCATTTT. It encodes CASSNTGMGQPQHF.

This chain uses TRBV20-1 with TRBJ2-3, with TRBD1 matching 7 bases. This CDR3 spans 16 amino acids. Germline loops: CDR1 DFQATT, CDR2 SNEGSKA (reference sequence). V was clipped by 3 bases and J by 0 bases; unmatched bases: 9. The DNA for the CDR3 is TGCAGTGCTAGTTTATCGGGACAGAAAAGCACAGATACGCAGTATTTT. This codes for CSASLSGQKSTDTQYF.

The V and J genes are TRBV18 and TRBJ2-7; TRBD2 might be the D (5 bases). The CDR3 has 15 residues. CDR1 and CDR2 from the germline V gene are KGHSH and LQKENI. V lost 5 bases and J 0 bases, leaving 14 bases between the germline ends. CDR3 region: CASSARTGSSYEQYF. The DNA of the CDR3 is TGTGCCAGCTCAGCTAGGACGGGGTCCTCCTACGAGCAGTACTTC.

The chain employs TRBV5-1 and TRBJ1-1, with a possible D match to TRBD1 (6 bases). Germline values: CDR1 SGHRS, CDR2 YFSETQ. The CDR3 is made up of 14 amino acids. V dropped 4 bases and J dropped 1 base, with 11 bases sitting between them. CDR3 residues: CASSLRDTNTEAFF. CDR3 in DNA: TGCGCCAGCAGCCTCCGGGACACGAACACTGAAGCTTTCTTT.

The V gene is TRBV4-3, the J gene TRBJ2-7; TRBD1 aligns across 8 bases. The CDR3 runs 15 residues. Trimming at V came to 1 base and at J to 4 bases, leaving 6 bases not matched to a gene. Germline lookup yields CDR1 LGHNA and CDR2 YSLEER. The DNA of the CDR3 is TGCGCCAGCAGCCAAGCCCCCGGACAGGGTTACGAGCAGTACTTC. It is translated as CASSQAPGQGYEQYF.